The 24 T cell receptor beta chains presented below share a single source sample, sequenced in a study of cytomegalovirus exposure and HLA in healthy donors. The PCR had 60 Vbeta and 13 Jbeta primers. Sequencing was performed with immunoSEQ multiplex PCR; in TCRdb, only in-frame clones are kept and a portion is missing. Here the sample spans around 21,000 clones, roughly 80% being singletons. Sequences were obtained from PBMCs. The origin of the receptors is a man between 60 and 75 years old in good health and CMV-seronegative.

The chain joins TRBV10-3 to TRBJ1-5; D is uncertain. V dropped 4 bases and J dropped 5 bases, with 9 bases sitting between them. This CDR3 is 13 amino acids long. Looked up from germline, CDR1 is ENHRY and CDR2 is SYGVKD. This CDR3 is CAISAGSYQPQHF. Written as DNA, the CDR3 is TGTGCCATCAGTGCTGGCAGTTATCAGCCCCAGCATTTT.

This clone was observed a single time. This sequence joins TRBV2 and TRBJ1-2; a weak D match, TRBD1 (5 bases). The CDR3 is 13 amino acids. Germline values: CDR1 SNHLY, CDR2 FYNNEI. V shed 6 bases and J shed 5 bases, with 13 bases lying between them. The CDR3 spells CASRDPGLYGYTF. In nucleotides, the CDR3 is TGTGCCAGCAGGGACCCGGGACTTTATGGCTACACCTTC.

The J gene is TRBJ1-2, the V gene TRBV30; TRBD1 aligns across 8 bases. This CDR3 contains 12 residues. With 2 bases clipped from V and 8 bases from J, the junction kept 4 bases outside the gene matches. CDR1 and CDR2 from the germline V gene are GTSNPN and SVGIG (reference sequence). The CDR3 protein is CAWSLQGGGYTF. The CDR3 nucleotides read TGTGCCTGGAGTTTACAGGGGGGCGGCTACACCTTC.

The J gene is TRBJ2-7, the V gene TRBV25-1; D perhaps matches TRBD1 (6 bases). Trimming removed 7 bases from V and 1 base from J, with 11 bases in between. The CDR3 covers 13 residues. Germline values: CDR1 MGHDK, CDR2 SYGVNS. CDR3 sequence: CASMGQFSYEQYF. The CDR3 DNA reads TGTGCCAGCATGGGACAATTTTCCTACGAGCAGTACTTC.

The chain carries TRBV5-1 and TRBJ2-3, with a weak D call TRBD2 (6 bases). The V and J ends lost 1 base and 0 bases respectively, with 12 bases between them. The CDR3 consists of 16 residues. Germline V lookup: CDR1 SGHRS, CDR2 YFSETQ. CDR3 in DNA: TGCGCCAGCAGCTTGTCTTCCGGGACTAGCACAGATACGCAGTATTTT. As protein: CASSLSSGTSTDTQYF.

The V gene is TRBV9, the J gene TRBJ2-5, with a weak D call TRBD2 (6 bases). Trimming took off 3 bases at V and 5 bases at J, with 14 bases between the two ends. The CDR3 loop spans 14 amino acids. Germline loops: CDR1 SGDLS, CDR2 YYNGEE. The CDR3 sequence is CASSAIEGGETQYF. The CDR3 DNA is TGTGCCAGCAGCGCCATCGAGGGAGGTGAGACCCAGTACTTC. Combining the CDR3 with reference TRBV9 and TRBJ2-5 gives the whole variable domain DSGVTQTPKHLITATGQRVTLRCSPRSGDLSVYWYQQSLDQGLQFLIQYYNGEERAKGNILERFSAQQFPDLHSELNLSSLELGDSALYFCASSAIEGGETQYFGPGTRLLVL.

This sequence joins TRBV6-1 and TRBJ2-1; 7 positions match TRBD2. The CDR3 spans 14 residues. Germline loops: CDR1 MNHNS, CDR2 SASEGT. The J segment lost 9 bases and the V segment lost 5 bases, leaving 10 bases of the junction unmatched. CDR3 sequence: CASSHNAGEGEQFF. CDR3 DNA sequence: TGTGCCAGCAGTCATAACGCGGGGGAGGGTGAGCAGTTCTTC.

V is TRBV13 and J is TRBJ2-5, with D uncertain. The closer fit of TRBJ2-7 to the DNA end suggests the J call may be wrong. This CDR3 is built from 14 residues. In germline, CDR1 is PRHDT, CDR2 FYEKMQ (reference sequence). The CDR3 DNA reads TGTGCCAGCAGCTTATCGGAGAGCTCCTACGAGCAGTACTTC. Translation: CASSLSESSYEQYF.

This clone came up once. The chain combines TRBV6-5 with TRBJ1-4; D gene ambiguous. The V end was cut by 5 bases, the J end by 10 bases, with 17 bases between. Per the germline V gene, CDR1 is MNHEY and CDR2 is SVGAGI. This CDR3 contains 14 residues. The CDR3 DNA follows: TGTGCCAGCAGTCGGGATTCGACGGTGGCAAAACTGTTTTTT. It codes for CASSRDSTVAKLFF.

V and J are TRBV5-1 and TRBJ2-1; possible D gene TRBD1, 6 bases. Looked up from germline, CDR1 is SGHRS and CDR2 is YFSETQ. Trimming stripped 0 bases from V and 7 bases from J, with 14 bases between. The CDR3 has 15 amino acids. CDR3 protein: CASSLVRGGENEQFF. The DNA of the CDR3 is TGCGCCAGCAGCTTGGTACGTGGGGGCGAAAATGAGCAGTTCTTC.

This clone was seen just once. V is TRBV6-1 and J is TRBJ2-6, with D possibly TRBD1 on 6 matching bases. V was shortened by 0 bases and J by 0 bases, with 12 bases between the two germline ends. Germline assignment: CDR1 MNHNS and CDR2 SASEGT. The CDR3 length is 18 residues. CDR3 sequence: CASSEAAGAHSGANVLTF. The CDR3 DNA sequence: TGTGCCAGCAGTGAAGCGGCAGGGGCACACTCTGGGGCCAACGTCCTGACTTTC.

This clone has more than one count but fewer than ten. The V and J genes are TRBV4-3 and TRBJ2-7; D ambiguous. CDR1 and CDR2 (germline): LGHNA, YSLEER. CDR3 size: 13 residues. V was trimmed by 0 bases and J by 3 bases, leaving 6 bases between them. CDR3 nucleotides: TGCGCCAGCAGCCAAGATTACAGCTACGAGCAGTACTTC. It specifies CASSQDYSYEQYF.

J is TRBJ1-5 and V is TRBV27; D call uncertain. V lost 8 bases and J 7 bases, leaving 18 bases between the germline ends. The CDR3 runs 14 residues. Germline V gene sequence: CDR1 MNHEY, CDR2 SMNVEV (reference sequence). CDR3 coding DNA: TGTGCCAGCTCGGCGGGATCAGCCACCCAGCCCCAGCATTTT. Protein sequence: CASSAGSATQPQHF.

V and J are TRBV5-1 and TRBJ2-5, with 14 bases that match TRBD2. Trimming took 4 bases from V and 7 from J; bases not matched to a gene: 9. This CDR3 contains 16 residues. Germline loops: CDR1 SGHRS, CDR2 YFSETQ. The CDR3, as DNA: TGCGCCAGCAGCCCGTGGACTAGCGGGGGGTCGGGGACCCAGTACTTC. Translated: CASSPWTSGGSGTQYF.

This clone was detected once. The V and J genes are TRBV5-4 and TRBJ1-2; 7 bases fit TRBD1. The CDR3 runs 13 residues. The V gene end was trimmed by 5 bases and the J gene end by 4 bases; junction bases not matched to a gene: 5. The germline gives CDR1 SGHNT, CDR2 YYREEE (reference sequence). The CDR3 nucleotides are TGTGCCAGCAGTCGGGACAGATCCTATGGCTACACCTTC. Amino acids: CASSRDRSYGYTF.

The J gene is TRBJ2-3, the V gene TRBV27; TRBD1 is a possible D gene (6 bases). The V gene's germline CDR1 is MNHEY and CDR2 SMNVEV (reference sequence). V lost 0 bases to trimming and J lost 4 bases, with 8 bases between them. The CDR3 has 14 residues. The chain's CDR3 is CASSLSGAADTQYF. As DNA, the CDR3 is TGTGCCAGCAGTTTATCGGGGGCAGCAGATACGCAGTATTTT.

This clone occurred a few times. The V call is TRBV4-1, the J call TRBJ1-5; D is uncertain. The germline V and J ends were trimmed by 7 bases and 7 bases, with 20 bases remaining between them. The CDR3 spans 15 residues. Germline values: CDR1 MGHRA, CDR2 YSYEKL. CDR3 in amino acids: CASTAVMITGQPQHF. The CDR3 DNA follows: TGCGCCAGCACCGCAGTAATGATCACCGGGCAGCCCCAGCATTTT.

The V and J genes are TRBV7-9 and TRBJ1-4, with D perhaps TRBD1 (5 bases). Trimming pared 3 bases from V and 0 bases from J, leaving 11 bases between. The germline gives CDR1 SEHNR, CDR2 FQNEAQ (reference sequence). CDR3 size: 16 residues. Here the CDR3 reads CASSFRAGATNEKLFF. CDR3 bases: TGTGCCAGCAGCTTTAGGGCGGGGGCAACTAATGAAAAACTGTTTTTT.

The chain combines TRBV6-5 with TRBJ2-5; D is undetermined. The CDR3 spans 13 residues. Per germline, CDR1 MNHEY and CDR2 SVGAGI. V lost 6 bases, J lost 3 bases, and 11 bases lay in between. The CDR3 protein is CASSAPAEETQYF. The CDR3 DNA is TGTGCCAGCAGCGCCCCCGCGGAAGAGACCCAGTACTTC.

This rearrangement joins TRBV6-5 to TRBJ2-1; 8 bases map to TRBD2. Germline values: CDR1 MNHEY, CDR2 SVGAGI. The CDR3 loop spans 14 amino acids. Trimming removed 5 bases from V and 6 bases from J; junction bases left unmatched: 6. The CDR3 is CASSLREGSNEQFF. DNA for the CDR3: TGTGCCAGCAGTCTCCGGGAGGGAAGCAATGAGCAGTTCTTC.

This clone was seen only a few times. The rearrangement uses TRBV9 and TRBJ1-2; D ambiguous. This CDR3 contains 16 residues. CDR1 and CDR2 (germline): SGDLS, YYNGEE. Trimming left V 4 bases short and J 3 bases short, with 19 bases between. The CDR3 loop reads CASSSTSGEGYYGYTF. DNA for the CDR3: TGTGCCAGCAGCTCCACAAGCGGGGAGGGATACTATGGCTACACCTTC.

The chain is built from TRBV18 and TRBJ2-3; 7 nucleotides agree with TRBD2. With 3 bases clipped from V and 3 bases from J, the junction kept 6 bases outside the gene matches. Per the germline V gene, CDR1 is KGHSH and CDR2 is LQKENI. This CDR3 comprises 15 residues. This CDR3 is CASSPGGAGTDTQYF. CDR3 coding DNA: TGTGCCAGCTCACCCGGGGGAGCGGGAACAGATACGCAGTATTTT.

This chain links TRBV18 with TRBJ2-5; D might be TRBD1 (6 bases). The germline CDR1 and CDR2 sequences are KGHSH and LQKENI. This CDR3 region has 14 residues. V was cut by 4 bases and J by 5 bases, with 14 bases left in between. The CDR3 loop reads CASSLQQGSETQYF. DNA for the CDR3: TGTGCCAGCTCACTACAACAGGGCAGCGAGACCCAGTACTTC.

The chain couples TRBV21-1 to TRBJ2-1; the D call TRBD2 from the table was never checked on the DNA. TRBV21-1 is marked as a pseudogene. CDR3 length equals 15 residues. CDR3 sequence reads: CAISPSGSIHNEQFF. CDR3 nucleotides: TGTGCCATATCCCCTAGCGGGAGTATCCACAATGAGCAGTTCTTC.